Below are 9 T cell receptor beta chains sequenced from a single sample in a study of T cell changes during pregnancy in multiple sclerosis. Clones were sequenced by immunoSEQ multiplex PCR, and TCRdb holds only the in-frame ones, with some missing. The table shows 33,000 or so clones, with nearly 95% occurring only once. Sequencing was performed on CD4+ T cells from peripheral blood mononuclear cells, taken in the third trimester of pregnancy. All receptors derive from a female donor in good health, enrolled as a control in a pregnancy study.

This clone was seen once. V gene TRBV6-5 combines with J gene TRBJ2-3; maybe TRBD2 (5 bases). Trimming stripped 4 bases from V and 2 bases from J, with 13 bases between. Germline lookup yields CDR1 MNHEY and CDR2 SVGAGI. The CDR3 runs 15 residues. CDR3 amino acids: CASSFRGYYTDTQYF. The CDR3 coding sequence is TGTGCCAGCAGTTTTCGAGGGTACTACACAGATACGCAGTATTTT.

The chain employs TRBV19 and TRBJ1-6; D is ambiguous. Germline V lookup: CDR1 LNHDA, CDR2 SQIVND (reference sequence). V was trimmed by 7 bases and J by 10 bases, leaving 14 bases between them. The CDR3 is made up of 13 amino acids. The CDR3 region has the DNA TGTGCCAGTAATAGGCAGGAGGGATCACCCCTCCACTTT. Its translation: CASNRQEGSPLHF.

The V and J genes are TRBV7-2 and TRBJ2-7; 9 bases line up with TRBD1. The ends lost 5 bases at V and 3 bases at J; junction bases unmatched: 8. The CDR3 sequence is 15 residues long. In germline, CDR1 is SGHTA, CDR2 FQGNSA. In nucleotides, the CDR3 is TGTGCCAGCAGCCCCCAGTCGGGACAGGGCTACGAGCAGTACTTC. This codes for CASSPQSGQGYEQYF.

The chain links TRBV7-8 to TRBJ1-2; D is ambiguous. The germline CDR1 and CDR2 sequences are SGHVS and FQNEAQ. The length of the CDR3 is 16 residues. V shed 5 bases and J shed 6 bases, with 22 bases lying between them. The CDR3 sequence: CASSPRRRVLLDGYTF. CDR3 bases: TGTGCCAGCAGCCCCCGAAGGCGGGTCCTACTAGATGGCTACACCTTC.

The chain joins TRBV28 to TRBJ2-7, with D possibly TRBD1 on 5 matching bases. The germline V gene encodes CDR1 MDHEN and CDR2 SYDVKM. V was trimmed by 6 bases and J by 4 bases, leaving 7 bases between them. CDR3 size: 11 residues. CDR3 coding DNA: TGTGCCAGCAGATCAGGGTACGAGCAGTACTTC. Protein sequence: CASRSGYEQYF.

The rearrangement joins TRBV28 to TRBJ2-7, with TRBD2 matching 7 bases. Germline V gene sequence: CDR1 MDHEN, CDR2 SYDVKM. CDR3 size: 14 residues. The V and J ends lost 8 bases and 3 bases, in that order; junction bases with no gene match: 10. This chain's CDR3 is CASLRWRGYYEQYF. DNA for the CDR3: TGTGCCAGCCTGAGGTGGCGGGGGTACTACGAGCAGTACTTC.

This sequence joins TRBV4-3 and TRBJ2-1, with TRBD2 matching over 13 bases. The CDR3 consists of 17 residues. Germline CDR1 reads LGHNA; CDR2 reads YSLEER. The junction had 4 bases not matched to a gene; V was cut back by 2 bases and J by 3 bases. The CDR3 bases are TGCGCCAGCAGCCAATCGCGGACTAGCGGGGGCTACAATGAGCAGTTCTTC. Its protein is CASSQSRTSGGYNEQFF.

This clone has a single count. The rearrangement uses TRBV19 and TRBJ2-1; 8 positions agree with TRBD1. The CDR3 is 16 residues long. The germline gives CDR1 LNHDA, CDR2 SQIVND (reference sequence). With V trimmed by 3 bases and J by 1 base, 5 bases remained unmatched. CDR3 protein: CASSIQQGVSYNEQFF. Here the CDR3 DNA reads TGTGCCAGTAGTATTCAACAGGGGGTATCCTACAATGAGCAGTTCTTC.

The V and J genes are TRBV18 and TRBJ2-5, with 7 bases fitting TRBD1. CDR1 is KGHSH, CDR2 LQKENI, per germline. The CDR3 spans 15 residues. Trimming removed 6 bases from V and 2 bases from J; junction bases left unmatched: 9. For the CDR3, the DNA is TGTGCCAGCTCTCCGGGACAGAATATTCAAGAGACCCAGTACTTC. Its translation is CASSPGQNIQETQYF. Drawing the rest from reference TRBV18 and TRBJ2-5, the complete variable domain is NAGVMQNPRHLVRRRGQEARLRCSPMKGHSHVYWYRQLPEEGLKFMVYLQKENIIDESGMPKERFSAEFPKEGPSILRIQQVVRGDSAAYFCASSPGQNIQETQYFGPGTRLLVL.